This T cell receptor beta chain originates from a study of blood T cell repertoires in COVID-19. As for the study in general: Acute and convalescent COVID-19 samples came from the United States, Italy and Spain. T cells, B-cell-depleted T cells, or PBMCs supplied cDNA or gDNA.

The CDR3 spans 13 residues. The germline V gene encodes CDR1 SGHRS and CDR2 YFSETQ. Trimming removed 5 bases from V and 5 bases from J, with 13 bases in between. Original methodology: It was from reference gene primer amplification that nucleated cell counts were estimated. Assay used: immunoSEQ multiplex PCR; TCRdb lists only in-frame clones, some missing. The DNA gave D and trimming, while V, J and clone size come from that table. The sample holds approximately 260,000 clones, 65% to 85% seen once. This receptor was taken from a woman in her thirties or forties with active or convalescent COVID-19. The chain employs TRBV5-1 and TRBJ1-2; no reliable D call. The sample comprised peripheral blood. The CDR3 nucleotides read TGCGCCAGCAGGGCCCGAGGAGGGTATGGCTACACCTTC. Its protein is CASRARGGYGYTF.